This T cell receptor beta chain was profiled in a study of shared clonotypes between healthy human individuals. Looking at the study overall: Participating donors consisted of a couple of women and a few men aged 18 to 49.

Findings of the study overall: The four-donor shared clonotypes exceeded non-shared clonotypes in generation probability, with non-shared ones scoring lower.

The assay ran at deep level. Produced via immunoSEQ multiplex PCR; TCRdb's table is partial and in-frame only. The table has more than 2,000,000 clones, more than 80% seen once. A note on this clone: Antigen specificity is unknown.

Sequenced material: naive CD4+ T cells from PBMCs. Subset of the sample: CD45RA+ positively selected. This sequence originates from a man between 18 and 29 years old in good health. Some clones in this sample may be carry-over from other donors' samples.

Written as DNA, the CDR3 is TGTGCCAGCAGAGCTCCTAGGGATGAGCAGTTCTTC. Protein: CASRAPRDEQFF. The rearrangement joins TRBV2 to TRBJ2-1; the D is unclear. Deletions cut 6 bases from V and 8 bases from J, with 11 bases between. In germline, CDR1 is SNHLY, CDR2 FYNNEI. The CDR3 sequence is 12 residues long. Complete variable domain (other parts from reference TRBV2 and TRBJ2-1): EPEVTQTPSHQVTQMGQEVILRCVPISNHLYFYWYRQILGQKVEFLVSFYNNEISEKSEIFDDQFSVERPDGSNFTLKIRSTKLEDSAMYFCASRAPRDEQFFGPGTRLTVL.